One and the same sample provided the 15 T cell receptor beta chains below, sequenced in a study of metastatic and nonmetastatic thyroid tumors. Until they underwent thyroid surgery, no patient had received any treatment. MiXCR reprocessed the PCR reads for TCRdb. The sample records 80,000 to 85,000 clones, approximately 12% being singletons. Input material: tumor tissue. All receptors come from a female donor with papillary thyroid cancer or a benign thyroid nodule (not recorded which). Some clones in this sample may be carry-over from other donors' samples.

This clone was counted many times. The chain links TRBV20-1 to TRBJ2-3, with 9 bases lining up with TRBD2. Germline V gene lookup returns CDR1 DFQATT and CDR2 SNEGSKA (reference sequence). The CDR3 extends over 15 amino acids. J was trimmed by 3 bases and V by 3 bases; bases with no gene match: 7. In nucleotides, the CDR3 is TGCAGTGCTAGCTCCAGCGGGAGGAGTACAGATACGCAGTATTTT. It codes for CSASSSGRSTDTQYF.

In its sample, this clone was seen many times. The rearrangement links TRBV9 to TRBJ2-7, with D perhaps TRBD1 or TRBD2 (5 bases each). Germline V gene lookup returns CDR1 SGDLS and CDR2 YYNGEE. V lost 3 bases to trimming and J lost 1 base, with 14 bases between them. This CDR3 is 15 amino acids long. The DNA for the CDR3 is TGTGCCAGCAGCGCCCGGGACGGACCTTCCTACGAGCAGTACTTC. The encoded protein is CASSARDGPSYEQYF.

This clone was seen at least ten times. The chain recombines TRBV5-1 with TRBJ2-3; no reliable D call. Germline lookup yields CDR1 SGHRS and CDR2 YFSETQ. CDR3 length: 12 amino acids. Trimming took 0 bases from V and 6 from J, leaving 5 bases between them. The CDR3 nucleotides are TGCGCCAGCAGCTTGGAGTGGGATACGCAGTATTTT. This codes for CASSLEWDTQYF.

This clone was seen at least ten times. The chain couples TRBV15 to TRBJ2-1; tentatively, D is TRBD2 (6 bases). This CDR3 region has 14 residues. The ends were cut back, 0 bases at V and 12 bases at J, with 15 bases in the middle. Germline V gives CDR1 LNHNV, CDR2 YYDKDF (reference sequence). The CDR3 here is CATSRDWDFSGQFF. The DNA for the CDR3 is TGTGCCACCAGCAGAGATTGGGACTTCAGTGGGCAGTTCTTC.

On this clone: This could be a read error, since a much larger clone is one nucleotide away. The same CDR3 is also encoded by other DNA sequences in this sample. The chain is built from TRBV12-5 and TRBJ2-5; D is ambiguous. This CDR3 region has 16 residues. V lost 4 bases, J lost 3 bases, and 18 bases lay in between. Germline lookup yields CDR1 LGHNT and CDR2 FRNRAP. CDR3 sequence: CASGSPLQPGKETQYF. CDR3 nucleotides: TGTGCTAGTGGTTCCCCACTCCAGCCCGGCAAAGAGACCCAGTACTTC.

This clone has ten or more counts. The J gene is TRBJ1-5, the V gene TRBV4-2, with D tentatively TRBD1 (6 bases). The germline V gene encodes CDR1 LGHNA and CDR2 YNFKEQ. V was pared by 2 bases and J by 3 bases, with 11 bases between. The CDR3 length is 15 residues. For the CDR3, the DNA is TGTGCCAGCAGCCAATTCGGACAGTACAATCAGCCCCAGCATTTT. This gives the protein CASSQFGQYNQPQHF.

Of note for this clone: A read error may be the cause here, since a much bigger clone is one base away. V usage is TRBV7-9 and J usage is TRBJ2-7; tentative D call: TRBD2 (5 bases). The germline V gene has CDR1 SEHNR and CDR2 FQNEAQ (reference sequence). The CDR3 length is 15 residues. V lost 5 bases, J lost 0 bases, and 14 bases lay in between. The CDR3 loop reads CASSPAVGLSYEQYF. The CDR3 DNA reads as TGTGCCAGCAGCCCAGCGGTAGGCCTCTCCTACGAGCAGTACTTC.

This clone was recorded a few times. An end of the junction differs from the germline gene, which may be a read error. The chain is built from TRBV5-1 and TRBJ2-1, with D possibly matching TRBD2 (5 bases). The CDR3 is 13 residues long. CDR1 and CDR2 (germline): SGHRS, YFSETQ. Here the CDR3 reads CAGSRGSYNEQFF. The DNA of the CDR3 is TGTGCCGGCAGCCGGGGCTCCTACAATGAGCAGTTCTTC.

This clone was observed at least ten times. The chain is built from TRBV5-1 and TRBJ2-1, with 10 bases that match TRBD1. Trimming removed 6 bases from V and 7 bases from J; junction bases left unmatched: 19. This CDR3 has 18 amino acids. Germline V CDR1 and CDR2: SGHRS, YFSETQ. CDR3 nucleotides: TGCGCCAGCAAGGAAAGGACAGGGGGGACCACTGCGAGGAATGAGCAGTTCTTC. Encoded protein: CASKERTGGTTARNEQFF.

This clone was detected many times. The rearrangement links TRBV9 to TRBJ2-3; 7 nucleotides align to TRBD1. The CDR3 extends over 15 amino acids. Unmatched junction bases numbered 5, after V lost 2 bases and J lost 2 bases. CDR1 and CDR2 from the germline V gene are SGDLS and YYNGEE. This CDR3 is CASSVRDSFTDTQYF. In nucleotides, the CDR3 is TGTGCCAGCAGCGTCCGGGACAGTTTCACAGATACGCAGTATTTT.

This clone was detected only a few times. With a much larger clone just one base away, this may be a read error. The chain is built from TRBV28 and TRBJ1-5; no definite D call. The CDR3 runs 15 residues. The V end lost 3 bases, the J end lost 10 bases, and 19 bases lay between the germline ends. From germline, CDR1 is MDHEN and CDR2 SYDVKM. CDR3: CASSLRQFSGDPQHF. As DNA, the CDR3 is TGTGCCAGCAGTTTGAGACAATTCTCTGGGGATCCCCAGCATTTT.

This clone was detected ten times or more. The chain uses TRBV10-2 and TRBJ2-1; unclear D gene. CDR1 WSHSY and CDR2 SAAADI come from the germline V gene. Trimming took off 3 bases at V and 0 bases at J, with 12 bases between the two ends. The CDR3 totals 16 residues. Here the CDR3 DNA reads TGCGCCAGCAGTGATCCGGGTACTACCTCCTACAATGAGCAGTTCTTC. This translates into CASSDPGTTSYNEQFF.

This clone was recorded at least ten times. CDR3 residues: CALRGTGNEKLFF. The CDR3 region has the DNA TGTGCCTTACGCGGGACGGGAAATGAAAAACTGTTTTTT. V usage is TRBV30 and J usage is TRBJ1-4; a possible D gene is TRBD1 (5 bases). V was trimmed by 7 bases and J by 5 bases, leaving 14 bases between them. The V gene's germline CDR1 is GTSNPN and CDR2 SVGIG (reference sequence). The length of the CDR3 is 13 residues. The full variable domain, its missing parts supplied by reference TRBV30 and TRBJ1-4, is SQTIHQWPATLVQPVGSPLSLECTVEGTSNPNLYWYRQAAGRGLQLLFYSVGIGQISSEVPQNLSASRPQDRQFILSSKKLLLSDSGFYLCALRGTGNEKLFFGSGTQLSVL.

The chain carries TRBV12-3 or TRBV12-4 and TRBJ2-7, with D maybe TRBD2 (6 bases). V was cut by 3 bases and J by 0 bases, with 12 bases left in between. CDR3 length: 15 residues. The chain's CDR3 is CASSFGGGTSYEQYF. In nucleotides, the CDR3 is TGTGCCAGCAGTTTCGGCGGCGGGACCTCCTACGAGCAGTACTTC.

This clone was detected many times. The CDR3 is CASSPTSGSDSYNEQFF. CDR3 nucleotide sequence: TGTGCCAGTAGCCCTACTAGCGGGAGTGACTCCTACAATGAGCAGTTCTTC. The rearrangement uses TRBV19 and TRBJ2-1, with 11 bases identical to TRBD2. The CDR3 sequence is 17 residues long. With 6 bases clipped from V and 0 bases from J, the junction kept 7 bases outside the gene matches. The germline CDR1 and CDR2 sequences are LNHDA and SQIVND (reference sequence).